Listed below are T cell receptor beta chains from one sample, sequenced in a study of blood T cell repertoires in COVID-19. Generated by immunoSEQ multiplex PCR, the TCRdb table keeps only in-frame clones and is missing some. Of 140,000 to 150,000 clones in the sample, over 70% are singletons; the top ten hold about 10%. The sample comprised peripheral blood. Source of these receptors: a man in his fifties or sixties with active or convalescent COVID-19. Each CDR3 is given with its conserved first and last residue. The order of the fields is V gene, D gene, J gene, clone size, CDR3 protein, CDR3 DNA. The D gene is left open where the match is weak. Part of the rows lack a size; the others show once, few, many or a class for expanded clones.

TRBV5-4	.	TRBJ1-5	.	CASRRMESDQPQHF	TGTGCCAGCAGGCGCATGGAGAGCGATCAGCCCCAGCATTTT
TRBV11-2	.	TRBJ2-2	.	CASLGQSRLFF	TGTGCCAGCCTTGGACAGTCTCGGCTGTTTTTT
TRBV10-3	TRBD2	TRBJ2-7	.	CAISQGGSSYEQYF	TGTGCCATCAGTCAGGGAGGGAGCTCCTACGAGCAGTACTTC
TRBV10-3	TRBD1	TRBJ1-2	.	CAIMRTGVTNYGYTF	TGTGCCATCATGCGGACAGGGGTTACTAACTATGGCTACACCTTC
TRBV11-2	TRBD1	TRBJ2-1	.	CASSSPGGQGTIYNEQFF	TGTGCCAGCAGCTCCCCGGGGGGACAGGGAACGATCTACAATGAGCAGTTCTTC
TRBV7-9	.	TRBJ2-1	.	CASSFEGGLSYNEQFF	TGTGCCAGCAGCTTTGAGGGAGGCCTCTCCTACAATGAGCAGTTCTTC
TRBV7-2	.	TRBJ1-6	.	CASSPGTGHSYNSPLHF	TGTGCCAGCAGCCCCGGGACGGGACACTCCTATAATTCACCCCTCCACTTT
TRBV28	TRBD2	TRBJ2-7	.	CASSQGGTSGNEQYF	TGTGCCAGCAGCCAAGGTGGGACTAGCGGGAACGAGCAGTACTTC
TRBV29-1	TRBD1	TRBJ1-2	.	CSVEGDRDYGYTF	TGCAGCGTCGAGGGGGACAGGGACTATGGCTACACCTTC
TRBV5-4	.	TRBJ1-4	.	CASSLEIGVEDEKLFF	TGTGCCAGCAGCTTGGAGATCGGGGTGGAGGATGAAAAACTGTTTTTT
TRBV7-6	.	TRBJ1-3	.	CAAAHHSGNTIYF	TGTGCCGCGGCGCATCACTCTGGAAACACCATATATTTT
TRBV24-1	.	TRBJ2-5	.	CATSDGGTSQETQYF	TGTGCCACCAGTGATGGCGGGACCTCCCAAGAGACCCAGTACTTC
TRBV5-6	TRBD2	TRBJ2-2	.	CASSRYLAGDTGELFF	TGTGCCAGCAGCCGGTATCTAGCGGGAGACACCGGGGAGCTGTTTTTT
TRBV5-1	TRBD2	TRBJ2-7	.	CASSFRAGGATEQYF	TGCGCCAGCAGCTTTCGAGCGGGAGGCGCCACCGAGCAGTACTTC
TRBV27	TRBD1	TRBJ1-2	.	CASSPSDRVRGYTF	TGTGCCAGCAGTCCCAGCGACAGGGTGCGTGGCTACACCTTC
TRBV7-2	TRBD1	TRBJ1-1	.	CASSSGQTGSTEAFF	TGTGCCAGCAGCTCGGGACAGACCGGGAGCACTGAAGCTTTCTTT
TRBV28	.	TRBJ2-7	.	CASSPGGGPRYEQYF	TGTGCCAGCAGTCCCGGTGGGGGCCCAAGGTACGAGCAGTACTTC
TRBV5-4	.	TRBJ2-5	.	CASSLGVARKEETQYF	TGTGCCAGCAGCCTTGGTGTGGCTAGAAAAGAAGAGACCCAGTACTTC
TRBV18	.	TRBJ1-4	.	CASSQGKGTNEKLFF	TGTGCCAGCTCACAGGGGAAGGGAACTAATGAAAAACTGTTTTTT
TRBV9	.	TRBJ2-1	few	CASSVDRDEQFF	TGTGCCAGCAGCGTAGATCGCGATGAGCAGTTCTTC
TRBV3-1/TRBV3-2	TRBD2	TRBJ2-3	.	CASSQDRASGRFTDTQYF	TGTGCCAGCAGCCAAGATCGGGCTAGCGGGAGGTTCACAGATACGCAGTATTTT
TRBV20-1	.	TRBJ1-2	.	CSARDLGYTF	TGCAGTGCTCGAGACCTTGGCTACACCTTC
TRBV28	TRBD1	TRBJ1-2	few	CASSPLRGRGYGYTF	TGTGCCAGCAGTCCCCTCAGGGGGCGCGGCTATGGCTACACCTTC
TRBV18	TRBD2	TRBJ2-3	.	CASSPPTSGRSHTDTQYF	TGTGCCAGCTCACCACCGACTAGCGGGAGAAGTCACACAGATACGCAGTATTTT